This T cell receptor (beta chain) was retrieved from a study of blood T cell repertoires in COVID-19. Per the authors' pipeline: Estimation of nucleated cell counts relied on the amplification of reference gene primers. Only in-frame clones appear in the TCRdb table, and some are missing; sequencing was by immunoSEQ multiplex PCR. Clone size and V and J calls were adopted from that table, with D and trimming inferred from the DNA. This sample has about 260,000 clones, with approximately 80% found just once. This clone was observed once. Losses at the gene ends were 6 bases for V and 11 bases for J; bases not matched to a gene: 7. The CDR3 loop spans 13 amino acids. Germline-derived CDR1 and CDR2 are MNHEY and SVGAGI.

Sequenced: peripheral blood. The receptor was derived from a man in his 60s with acute or convalescent COVID-19. The chain links TRBV6-5 to TRBJ1-4; 9 bases agree with TRBD1. CDR3 protein: CASSPGTGRKLFF. For the CDR3, the DNA is TGTGCCAGCAGCCCGGGGACAGGGAGGAAACTGTTTTTT.